The clone carrying this T cell receptor beta chain came up a few times. Antigen: not known. The sample originates from a study of identifying expanded T cells in peripheral blood. CDR1 and CDR2 from the germline V gene are ENHRY and SYGVKD. Trimming pared 8 bases from V and 0 bases from J, leaving 7 bases between. This CDR3 spans 13 amino acids. Whole-study findings and limits: Differentially abundant clones: 1 to 1.5 between replicates, 16.4 at roughly 15 days, less than 20 at four. Clone count variance between roughly 2-week samples rose with total template count.

The method was immunoSEQ multiplex PCR; TCRdb's version includes in-frame clones alone and lacks a portion of them. This table holds some 72,000 clones, under 90% found once. The sequenced material came from blood. J is TRBJ2-2 and V is TRBV10-3; no clear D gene. This sequence originates from a person aged 18-70 years in good health. The CDR3 coding sequence is TGTGCCATCCTAGGAACGAACACCGGGGAGCTGTTTTTT. Translated, it gives CAILGTNTGELFF.